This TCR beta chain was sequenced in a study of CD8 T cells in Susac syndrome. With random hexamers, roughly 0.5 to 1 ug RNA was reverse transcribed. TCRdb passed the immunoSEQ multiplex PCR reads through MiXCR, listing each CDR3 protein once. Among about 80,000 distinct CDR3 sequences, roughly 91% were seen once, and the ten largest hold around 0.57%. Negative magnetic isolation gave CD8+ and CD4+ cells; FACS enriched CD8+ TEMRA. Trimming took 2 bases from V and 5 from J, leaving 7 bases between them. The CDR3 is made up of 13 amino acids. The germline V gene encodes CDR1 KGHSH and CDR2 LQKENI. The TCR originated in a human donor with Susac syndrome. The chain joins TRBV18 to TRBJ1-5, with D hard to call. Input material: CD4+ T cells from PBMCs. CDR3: CASSPTADQPQHF. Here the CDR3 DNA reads TGTGCCAGCTCACCAACGGCAGATCAGCCCCAGCATTTT.